The 13 T cell receptor beta chains reported below all come from one sample, sequenced in a study of control samples from healthy donors and cancer patients. Method: immunoSEQ multiplex PCR; TCRdb's copy keeps in-frame clones and lacks some. This sample carries some 41,000 clones, around 87% of them seen once, and the ten largest clones take roughly 10%. The specimen was PBMCs. These receptors came from a woman aged 55-75 years with lung cancer.

CDR3 residues: CASLDAPSGANVLTF. CDR3 nucleotide sequence: TGTGCCAGCCTGGACGCCCCCTCTGGGGCCAACGTCCTGACTTTC. The chain couples TRBV19 to TRBJ2-6; D call uncertain. V lost 9 bases and J 0 bases, leaving 12 bases between the germline ends. CDR3 length equals 15 residues. The V gene's germline CDR1 is LNHDA and CDR2 SQIVND (reference sequence). Together with reference TRBV19 and TRBJ2-6, the CDR3 gives the full variable domain: DGGITQSPKYLFRKEGQNVTLSCEQNLNHDAMYWYRQDPGQGLRLIYYSQIVNDFQKGDIAEGYSVSREKKESFPLTVTSAQKNPTAFYLCASLDAPSGANVLTFGAGSRLTVL.

The V gene is TRBV27, the J gene TRBJ2-3, with a tentative D call TRBD1 (6 bases). This CDR3 region has 15 residues. Germline V lookup: CDR1 MNHEY, CDR2 SMNVEV (reference sequence). V lost 6 bases, J lost 1 base, and 14 bases lay in between. CDR3 residues: CASRPRDTRTDTQYF. CDR3 in DNA: TGTGCCAGCAGGCCCCGGGACACCCGCACAGATACGCAGTATTTT.

This clone has just a few counts. J is TRBJ2-1 and V is TRBV6-5; 12 nucleotides align to TRBD2. With V trimmed by 6 bases and J by 7 bases, 4 bases remained unmatched. The CDR3 sequence is 14 residues long. Germline values: CDR1 MNHEY, CDR2 SVGAGI. The chain's CDR3 is CASRTSGSWNEQFF. The CDR3 DNA is TGTGCCAGCAGGACTAGCGGGAGCTGGAATGAGCAGTTCTTC.

V is TRBV7-9 and J is TRBJ2-4; D perhaps matches TRBD2 (7 bases). Germline CDR1 reads SEHNR; CDR2 reads FQNEAQ (reference sequence). This CDR3 region has 17 residues. The V gene lost 1 base and the J gene lost 7 bases, with 20 bases spanning the gap. The CDR3 reads CASSLGQGGGIRNIQYF. CDR3 bases: TGTGCCAGCAGCTTAGGTCAGGGAGGGGGGATTAGGAACATTCAGTACTTC.

CDR3 nucleotides: TGTGCCAGCAGCTCCCGTCTAGCGGGAGTTGATACGCAGTATTTT. The encoded protein is CASSSRLAGVDTQYF. This rearrangement joins TRBV7-9 to TRBJ2-3, with 10 positions matching TRBD2. This CDR3 contains 15 residues. Germline lookup yields CDR1 SEHNR and CDR2 FQNEAQ (reference sequence). V lost 4 bases to trimming and J lost 6 bases; unmatched junction nucleotides: 7.

This CDR3 is CASSLAGQADTQYF. The CDR3 nucleotides read TGTGCCAGCAGCTTGGCCGGGCAAGCGGATACGCAGTATTTT. The chain recombines TRBV5-5 with TRBJ2-3; D call uncertain. CDR1 and CDR2 (germline): SGHKS, YYEKEE (reference sequence). The CDR3 has 14 amino acids. V lost 0 bases, J lost 6 bases, and 11 bases lay in between.

Relative to its sample, this clone is medium-sized (0.01 to 0.1%). The chain carries TRBV5-6 and TRBJ2-1, with 8 bases that match TRBD2. V was clipped by 2 bases and J by 7 bases; unmatched bases: 8. The CDR3 is 15 amino acids. The V gene's germline CDR1 is SGHDT and CDR2 YYEEEE. The CDR3 is CASSFGAGAGNEQFF. CDR3 nucleotide sequence: TGTGCCAGCAGCTTCGGAGCGGGAGCGGGTAATGAGCAGTTCTTC.

The chain recombines TRBV12-3 or TRBV12-4 with TRBJ2-1; a weak D match, TRBD1 (5 bases). The CDR3 covers 12 residues. The V gene lost 6 bases and the J gene lost 6 bases, with 9 bases spanning the gap. The CDR3 is CASRQGSNEQFF. Here the CDR3 DNA reads TGTGCCAGCAGGCAGGGATCCAATGAGCAGTTCTTC.

The chain joins TRBV10-3 to TRBJ1-4; the D gene is possibly TRBD1 (5 bases). V dropped 6 bases and J dropped 3 bases, with 14 bases sitting between them. The V gene's germline CDR1 is ENHRY and CDR2 SYGVKD. The CDR3 is made up of 15 amino acids. The chain's CDR3 is CAIREGRNANEKLFF. The CDR3 region has the DNA TGTGCCATCAGAGAGGGACGCAACGCTAATGAAAAACTGTTTTTT.

This chain uses TRBV30 with TRBJ2-3; TRBD1 matches 8 bases. V shed 0 bases and J 4 bases; nucleotides not matched to a gene: 9. The CDR3 is made up of 16 amino acids. Germline CDR1 is GTSNPN and CDR2 is SVGIG (reference sequence). The CDR3 loop reads CAWSVVGQGSPDTQYF. In DNA, the CDR3 is TGTGCCTGGAGTGTGGTAGGACAGGGTTCCCCAGATACGCAGTATTTT.

This chain links TRBV11-2 with TRBJ1-1, with TRBD1 identical over 8 bases. Per germline, CDR1 SGHAT and CDR2 FQNNGV. The CDR3 has 14 amino acids. The trim removed 1 base at V and 12 bases at J, leaving 10 bases unmatched. In DNA form, the CDR3 reads TGTGCCAGCAGCTTAGGAATCAGGGGGCGAATTTCTTTCTTT. As protein: CASSLGIRGRISFF.

V is TRBV7-3 and J is TRBJ2-2; D is tentatively TRBD1 or TRBD2 (5 bases each). The ends were cut back, 2 bases at V and 0 bases at J, with 13 bases in the middle. Germline values: CDR1 SGHTA, CDR2 FQGTGA. The CDR3 runs 17 residues. The CDR3 DNA sequence: TGTGCCAGCAGCTTAGACCCGGGACGGTCGAACACCGGGGAGCTGTTTTTT. It yields the protein CASSLDPGRSNTGELFF.

V usage is TRBV7-9 and J usage is TRBJ2-1, with TRBD2 matching over 13 bases. There are 16 residues in the CDR3. Germline assignment: CDR1 SEHNR and CDR2 FQNEAQ (reference sequence). J gave up 4 bases and V 5 bases, and 5 bases lay outside the gene matches. DNA of the CDR3: TGTGCCAGCAGCAAACTAGCGGGAGGGCCGTACAATGAGCAGTTCTTC. It codes for CASSKLAGGPYNEQFF.